This T cell receptor beta chain was obtained from a study of CD8 T cells in Susac syndrome. RNA was extracted with the RNeasy kit, and a quantity of about 0.45 to 1 ug was reverse transcribed using random hexamers. An immunoSEQ multiplex PCR generated amplified TCR beta CDR3 products spanning 54 Vbeta and 13 Jbeta. From the immunoSEQ multiplex PCR reads, TCRdb called clonotypes with MiXCR, one entry per CDR3 protein. This table holds around 130,000 distinct CDR3 sequences, roughly 96% found once. V shed 4 bases and J 2 bases; nucleotides not matched to a gene: 8. Germline CDR1 reads SQVTM; CDR2 reads ANQGSEA. This CDR3 contains 14 residues. The authors sequenced TCR beta from blood CD8+ and CD4+ T cells. TEMRA cells were FACS-enriched, and CD8+ and CD4+ T cells were isolated negatively.

Material: CD4+ T cells from PBMCs. This TCR came from a human donor with multiple sclerosis. The chain couples TRBV29-1 to TRBJ2-7, with 7 bases identical to TRBD2. The CDR3 protein is CSVGGRVGTYEQYF. As DNA, the CDR3 is TGCAGCGTTGGGGGGAGGGTCGGCACCTACGAGCAGTACTTC.